This T cell receptor beta chain was identified in a study of tumor-infiltrating lymphocytes in primary liver carcinoma. Study at large: Staging of the tumors gave T1-T3 N0M0, with widths of roughly 4 to 11 cm. Whole-study findings and limits: Tumors and blood were compared for top-250-clone fraction, and tumors had the significantly higher value (p = 0.039). Lower overlap was observed for tumor-adjacent and tumor-blood pairs relative to tumor region pairs.

The CDR3 has 15 amino acids. In germline, CDR1 is SQVTM, CDR2 ANQGSEA. The count of this clonotype is one. Its antigen remains unknown. The junction departs from the called germline gene at one end, perhaps through a read error. Starting material of 400 to 600 ng total RNA yielded TCR beta cDNA via a constant-region primer. Slightly modified ARM-PCR with three nested multiplex PCR rounds yielded TCR beta libraries. The study ran its first two PCR rounds for roughly 9 cycles each, using TRBV1-TRBV30 forward primers and a C-beta reverse primer. TCRdb reprocessed the multiplex PCR reads via MiXCR and lists one record per CDR3 protein. Counted here are fewer than 80,000 distinct CDR3 sequences, approximately 70% occurring once; the ten biggest clones make up 26%. From unsorted bulk tissue weighing roughly 17-31 mg, DNA and RNA were co-extracted.

Sequencing was carried out using tumor-adjacent normal liver tissue. The chain couples TRBV29-1 to TRBJ2-7; weak D call: TRBD2 (6 bases). This TCR came from a man aged 35 to 55 with primary liver carcinoma and hepatitis B virus infection. As DNA, the CDR3 is TGTAGCGTCGAAGGAGAACGGGACGGGAGCTGCGAGCAGTACTTC. The encoded protein is CSVEGERDGSCEQYF.